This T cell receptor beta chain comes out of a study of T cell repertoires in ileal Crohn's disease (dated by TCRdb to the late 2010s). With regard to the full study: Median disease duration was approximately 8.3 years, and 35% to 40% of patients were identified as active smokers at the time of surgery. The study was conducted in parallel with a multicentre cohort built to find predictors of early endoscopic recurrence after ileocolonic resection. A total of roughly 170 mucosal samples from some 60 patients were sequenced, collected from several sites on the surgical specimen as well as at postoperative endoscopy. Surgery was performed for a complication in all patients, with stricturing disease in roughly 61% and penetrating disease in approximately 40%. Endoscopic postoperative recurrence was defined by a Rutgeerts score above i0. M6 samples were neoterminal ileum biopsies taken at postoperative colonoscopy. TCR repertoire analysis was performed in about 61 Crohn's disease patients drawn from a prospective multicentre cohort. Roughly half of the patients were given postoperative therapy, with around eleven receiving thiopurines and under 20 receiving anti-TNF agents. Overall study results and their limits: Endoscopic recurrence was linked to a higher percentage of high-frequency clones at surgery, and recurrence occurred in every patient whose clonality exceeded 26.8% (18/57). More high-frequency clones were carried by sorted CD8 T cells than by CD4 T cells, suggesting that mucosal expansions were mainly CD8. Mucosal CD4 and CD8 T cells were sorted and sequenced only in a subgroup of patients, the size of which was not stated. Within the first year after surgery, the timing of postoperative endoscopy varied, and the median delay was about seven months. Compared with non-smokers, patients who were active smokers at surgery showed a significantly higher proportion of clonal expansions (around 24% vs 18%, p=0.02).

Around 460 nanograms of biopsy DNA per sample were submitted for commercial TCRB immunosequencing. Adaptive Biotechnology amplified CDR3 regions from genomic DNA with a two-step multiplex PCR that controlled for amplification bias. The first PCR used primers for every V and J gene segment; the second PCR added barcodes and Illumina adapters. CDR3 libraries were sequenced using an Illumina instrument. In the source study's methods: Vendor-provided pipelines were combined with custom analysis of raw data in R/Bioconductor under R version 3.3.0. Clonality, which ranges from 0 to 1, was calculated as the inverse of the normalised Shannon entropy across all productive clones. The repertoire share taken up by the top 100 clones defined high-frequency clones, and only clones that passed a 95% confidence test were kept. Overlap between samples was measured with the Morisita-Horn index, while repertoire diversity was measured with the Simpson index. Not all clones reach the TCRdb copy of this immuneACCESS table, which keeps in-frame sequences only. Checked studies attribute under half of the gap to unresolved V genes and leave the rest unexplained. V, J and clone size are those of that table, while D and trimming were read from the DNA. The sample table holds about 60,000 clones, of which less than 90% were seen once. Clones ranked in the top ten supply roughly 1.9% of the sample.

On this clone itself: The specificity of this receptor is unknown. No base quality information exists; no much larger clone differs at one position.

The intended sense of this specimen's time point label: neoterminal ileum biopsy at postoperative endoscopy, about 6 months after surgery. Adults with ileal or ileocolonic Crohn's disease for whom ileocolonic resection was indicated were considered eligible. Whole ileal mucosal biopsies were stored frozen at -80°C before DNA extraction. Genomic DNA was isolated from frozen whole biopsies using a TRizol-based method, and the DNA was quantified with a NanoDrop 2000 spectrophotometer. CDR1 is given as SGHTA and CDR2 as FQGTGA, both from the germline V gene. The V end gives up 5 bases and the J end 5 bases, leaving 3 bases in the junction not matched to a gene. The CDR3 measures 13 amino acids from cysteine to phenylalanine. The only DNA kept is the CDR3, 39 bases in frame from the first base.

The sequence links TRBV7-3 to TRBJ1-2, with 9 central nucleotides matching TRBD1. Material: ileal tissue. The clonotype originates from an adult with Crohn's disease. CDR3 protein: CASSPGQGYGYTF. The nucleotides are TGTGCCAGCAGCCCCGGACAGGGGTATGGCTACACCTTC.